This TCR beta chain was profiled in a study of vaccination and CD4 T cells after COVID-19. CD4+ T cells that had been cultured provided DNA sequenced with the Oncomine TCR Beta short-read assay. The template was genomic DNA from cultured CD4+ T cells. Each CDR3 protein gets one entry after TCRdb re-called the PCR reads with MiXCR. The table shows 13,000 or so distinct CDR3 sequences, with 40% to 45% occurring only once. With 6 bases clipped from V and 6 bases from J, the junction kept 7 bases outside the gene matches. Germline values: CDR1 ENHRY, CDR2 SYGVKD. This CDR3 is built from 14 residues. This clonotype was counted a few times. What it binds is not known. Indicated treatment: approximately nine-day PBMC culture with coronavirus spike peptide pools or control peptides (ViraFEST assay).

Sequenced: CD4+ T cells from blood, cultured in vitro. The sequence came from a human donor who had recovered from COVID-19. The chain uses TRBV10-3 and TRBJ1-5; 8 bases are a match to TRBD1. The CDR3 protein is CAISATGATQPQHF. The CDR3 DNA sequence: TGTGCCATCAGCGCGACAGGGGCGACTCAGCCCCAGCATTTT.